Below, 11 T cell receptor beta chains from the same sample are listed, as sequenced in a study of cytomegalovirus exposure and HLA in healthy donors. Primers for the PCR totalled 60 Vbeta and 13 Jbeta. Measured with immunoSEQ multiplex PCR; TCRdb has only the in-frame clones, and not every one. The top ten clones hold less than 12% of a sample with around 120,000 clones, roughly 63% of them seen once. Material for sequencing was PBMCs. Every receptor here comes from a man aged 35 to 55 in good health and CMV-seropositive.

In its sample, this clone was seen once. CDR3 sequence reads: CASSLLGTGDHEQYF. The CDR3 nucleotides are TGTGCCAGCAGCTTATTAGGGACAGGGGACCACGAGCAGTACTTC. The V and J genes are TRBV13 and TRBJ2-7; 10 nucleotides align to TRBD1. Trimming removed 2 bases from V and 5 bases from J; junction bases left unmatched: 6. Per germline, CDR1 PRHDT and CDR2 FYEKMQ (reference sequence). This CDR3 has 15 amino acids.

This clone was seen only a few times. The CDR3 DNA sequence: TGTGCCAGCAGCTTGGGGATGAGGGGGGCCAACGTCCTGACTTTC. Residues: CASSLGMRGANVLTF. The V gene is TRBV5-6, the J gene TRBJ2-6; D is uncertain. Germline V lookup: CDR1 SGHDT, CDR2 YYEEEE. With 0 bases removed from V and 4 bases from J, the gap between germline ends came to 8 bases. The CDR3 sequence is 15 residues long.

The chain has TRBV7-9 and TRBJ1-4, with D maybe TRBD1 (5 bases). This CDR3 contains 14 residues. The germline V gene encodes CDR1 SEHNR and CDR2 FQNEAQ (reference sequence). V shed 4 bases and J shed 7 bases, with 13 bases lying between them. The CDR3 DNA is TGTGCCAGCAGCTCCCGGGGGGAGGGTGAAAAACTGTTTTTT. Protein sequence: CASSSRGEGEKLFF. The full variable domain, in which reference TRBV7-9 and TRBJ1-4 provide the parts outside the CDR3, is DTGVSQNPRHKITKRGQNVTFRCDPISEHNRLYWYRQTLGQGPEFLTYFQNEAQLEKSRLLSDRFSAERPKGSFSTLEIQRTEQGDSAMYLCASSSRGEGEKLFFGSGTQLSVL.

The V gene is TRBV9, the J gene TRBJ2-3, with a tentative D call TRBD2 (6 bases). The CDR3 contains 13 residues. V lost 4 bases, J lost 2 bases, and 8 bases lay in between. Germline V gene sequence: CDR1 SGDLS, CDR2 YYNGEE. The CDR3 coding sequence is TGTGCCAGCAGCTCGGGGGACACAGATACGCAGTATTTT. Amino acid sequence: CASSSGDTDTQYF.

This clone was detected a few times. The chain uses TRBV9 and TRBJ1-4, with a tentative D call TRBD1 (5 bases). Germline-derived CDR1 and CDR2 are SGDLS and YYNGEE. With 3 bases removed from V and 8 bases from J, the gap between germline ends came to 17 bases. CDR3 length: 15 residues. The CDR3 DNA reads TGTGCCAGCAGCGCTTCCACGTCCAGGGAAGAAAAACTGTTTTTT. Amino acids: CASSASTSREEKLFF.

The chain has TRBV5-1 and TRBJ1-6; 7 bases agree with TRBD1. With 4 bases clipped from V and 10 bases from J, the junction kept 11 bases outside the gene matches. The CDR3 has 15 amino acids. Looked up from germline, CDR1 is SGHRS and CDR2 is YFSETQ. DNA of the CDR3: TGCGCCAGCAGCCTCGAGGGGGCCGGGGGCTCACCCCTCCACTTT. This translates into CASSLEGAGGSPLHF.

The gene calls are TRBV27 and TRBJ2-3, with 10 bases aligning to TRBD2. CDR3 size: 17 residues. Germline V gives CDR1 MNHEY, CDR2 SMNVEV (reference sequence). The junction had 14 bases not matched to a gene; V was cut back by 6 bases and J by 5 bases. CDR3 bases: TGTGCCAGCAGGTCGTGGGCTAGCGGGGGTGAGCGAGATACGCAGTATTTT. It translates to CASRSWASGGERDTQYF.

V is TRBV5-6 and J is TRBJ2-3, with 13 bases identical to TRBD2. The V gene end was trimmed by 3 bases and the J gene end by 7 bases; junction bases not matched to a gene: 2. The CDR3 spans 14 residues. Germline V lookup: CDR1 SGHDT, CDR2 YYEEEE. The CDR3 DNA reads TGTGCCAGCAGCTCGGGACTAGCGGGGTATACGCAGTATTTT. The encoded protein is CASSSGLAGYTQYF.

In the case of this clone: Other DNA sequences within the sample encode an identical CDR3. V is TRBV27 and J is TRBJ1-1; a weak D match, TRBD1 (5 bases). Trimming took 1 base from V and 5 from J, leaving 8 bases between them. The CDR3 runs 13 residues. The germline V gene has CDR1 MNHEY and CDR2 SMNVEV (reference sequence). CDR3 DNA: TGTGCCAGCAGTTTATTCAGGGCGACTGAAGCTTTCTTT. It is translated as CASSLFRATEAFF.

The chain combines TRBV11-2 with TRBJ2-1, with 8 bases matching TRBD2. Per germline, CDR1 SGHAT and CDR2 FQNNGV. V trimming: 0 bases; J trimming: 4 bases; junction bases outside the gene matches: 5. The CDR3 loop spans 16 amino acids. CDR3 loop: CASSLEGLGLYNEQFF. CDR3 in DNA: TGTGCCAGCAGCTTAGAGGGACTAGGGCTTTACAATGAGCAGTTCTTC.

The gene calls are TRBV10-3 and TRBJ2-1; TRBD1 matches 10 bases. Germline V gene sequence: CDR1 ENHRY, CDR2 SYGVKD. The CDR3 is 15 amino acids. The V segment lost 4 bases and the J segment 4 bases; nucleotides outside the gene matches: 4. The CDR3 sequence: CAISVGTGVYNEQFF. CDR3 nucleotide sequence: TGTGCCATCAGTGTAGGGACAGGGGTTTACAATGAGCAGTTCTTC.